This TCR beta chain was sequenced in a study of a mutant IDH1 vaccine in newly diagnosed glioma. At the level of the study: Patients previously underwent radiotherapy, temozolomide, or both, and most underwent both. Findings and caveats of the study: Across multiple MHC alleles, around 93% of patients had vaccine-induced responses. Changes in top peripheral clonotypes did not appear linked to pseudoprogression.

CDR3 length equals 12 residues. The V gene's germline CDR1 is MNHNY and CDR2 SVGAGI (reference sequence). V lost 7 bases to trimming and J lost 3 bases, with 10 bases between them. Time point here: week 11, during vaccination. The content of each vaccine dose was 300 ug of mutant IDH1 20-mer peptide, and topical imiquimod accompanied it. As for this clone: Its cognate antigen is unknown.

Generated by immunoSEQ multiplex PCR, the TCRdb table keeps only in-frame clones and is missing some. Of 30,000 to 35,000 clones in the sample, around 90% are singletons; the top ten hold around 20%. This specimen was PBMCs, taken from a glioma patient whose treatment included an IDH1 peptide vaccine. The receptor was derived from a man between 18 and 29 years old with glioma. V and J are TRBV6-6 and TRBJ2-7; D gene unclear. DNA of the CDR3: TGTGCCAGCACGGAGTTAGGCTACGAGCAGTACTTC. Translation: CASTELGYEQYF.